This record covers a single T cell receptor beta chain. The identical CDR3 is also encoded by other nucleotide sequences in the sample. This record belongs to a study of blood T cell repertoires in COVID-19. Study summary: Researchers got acute and convalescent COVID-19 samples from the United States, Italy and Spain.

Original methodology: Estimated nucleated cell counts came from reference gene primer amplification. The method was immunoSEQ multiplex PCR; TCRdb's version includes in-frame clones alone and lacks a portion of them. Clone size and the V and J calls come from that table; the DNA yielded D and trimming. The table shows 200,000 to 250,000 clones, with roughly 87% occurring only once. Sequencing input: peripheral blood. This clonotype was sampled from a middle-aged man with active or convalescent COVID-19.

Here the CDR3 DNA reads TGTGCCAGTAGTCTACAGGGTTTAGGTCAGCCCCAGCATTTT. It is translated as CASSLQGLGQPQHF. V is TRBV19 and J is TRBJ1-5, with a weak D call TRBD1 (6 bases). The V gene's germline CDR1 is LNHDA and CDR2 SQIVND (reference sequence). The germline V and J ends were trimmed by 5 bases and 6 bases, with 14 bases remaining between them. CDR3 length: 14 amino acids.